This T cell receptor beta chain was found in a study of shared clonotypes between healthy human individuals. There were no recent acute infections or vaccinations among the donors, who were healthy HIV-negative adults. Nashville, Tennessee was home to all donors, each a Caucasian adult. Trimming removed 5 bases from V and 0 bases from J, with 11 bases in between. Per the germline V gene, CDR1 is SGHTA and CDR2 is FQGNSA. There are 14 residues in the CDR3. Genomic DNA per cell subset filled all wells of several immunoSEQ plates. Assay used: immunoSEQ multiplex PCR; TCRdb lists only in-frame clones, some missing. The data contain over 400,000 clones, more than 75% of them singletons. This clone is termed medium-sized.

This clonotype was sampled from a woman in her thirties or forties in good health. Some clones in this sample may be carry-over from other donors' samples. The chain combines TRBV7-2 with TRBJ2-7, with a tentative D call TRBD1 (6 bases). Sequencing input: PBMCs. The CDR3: CASSPDRNSYEQYF. CDR3 coding DNA: TGTGCCAGCAGCCCCGACAGGAACTCCTACGAGCAGTACTTC.